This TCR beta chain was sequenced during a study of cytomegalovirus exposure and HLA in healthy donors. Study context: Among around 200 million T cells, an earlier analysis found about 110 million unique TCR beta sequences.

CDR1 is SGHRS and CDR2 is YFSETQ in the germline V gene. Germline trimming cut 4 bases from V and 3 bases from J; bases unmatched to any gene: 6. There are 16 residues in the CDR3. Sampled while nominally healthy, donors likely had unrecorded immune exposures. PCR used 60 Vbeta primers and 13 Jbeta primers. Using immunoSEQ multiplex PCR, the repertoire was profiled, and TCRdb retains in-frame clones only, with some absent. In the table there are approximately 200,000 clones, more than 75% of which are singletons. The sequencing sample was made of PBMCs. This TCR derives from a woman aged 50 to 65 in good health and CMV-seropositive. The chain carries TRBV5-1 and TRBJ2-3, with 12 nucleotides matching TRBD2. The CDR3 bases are TGCGCCAGCAGCCTGACGACTAGCGGGAGAACAGATACGCAGTATTTT. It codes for CASSLTTSGRTDTQYF.